This T cell receptor (beta chain) was identified in a study of beta chain features in type 1 diabetes. As regards this clone: A read error may account for a junction end that differs from germline.

This CDR3 is built from 12 residues. Germline V gives CDR1 MDHEN, CDR2 SYDVKM. Reverse transcription of all isolated RNA meant that expressed TCRB transcripts were sequenced. Sequencing was performed with immunoSEQ multiplex PCR; in TCRdb, only in-frame clones are kept and a portion is missing. The repertoire consists of about 220,000 clones, with roughly a tenth occurring once and the leading ten covering 1% to 1.5%. Purities in excess of 95% were seen in all sorted populations. Sample: central memory CD4+ T cells from blood. The gene calls are TRBV28 and TRBJ2-3, with D tentatively TRBD1 (6 bases). This receptor was identified in a man between 18 and 29 years old in good health. DNA of the CDR3: TGCGCGCACAGGGCCAGCACAGATACGCAGTATTTT. It codes for CAHRASTDTQYF.